This is a list of T cell receptor beta chains from one sample in a study of Ad26.COV2.S vaccination and SARS-CoV-2 variants. Measured with immunoSEQ multiplex PCR; TCRdb has only the in-frame clones, and not every one. The table lists about 320,000 clones, over 80% of them singletons. The sequences come from peripheral blood, collected in a trial of Ad26.COV2.S vaccine versus placebo. These receptor sequences come from a person between 18 and 59 years old who received the Ad26.COV2.S COVID-19 vaccine or a placebo. CDR3s include the opening cysteine and the closing phenylalanine or tryptophan. A D gene is named only where the DNA matches it firmly. Rows may omit the clone size; those that give it use once, few, many or a size class.

D gene | J gene | V gene | clone size | CDR3 protein | CDR3 DNA
NA | TRBJ2-7 | TRBV27 | NA | CASRETAYNSYEQYF | TGTGCCAGCAGAGAAACAGCCTACAACTCCTACGAGCAGTACTTC
NA | TRBJ1-1 | TRBV5-6 | NA | CASSPYPGLITEAFF | TGTGCCAGCAGCCCCTATCCAGGGTTAATCACTGAAGCTTTCTTT
NA | TRBJ1-2 | TRBV7-2 | NA | CASSFLGENYGYTF | TGTGCCAGCAGCTTCTTGGGGGAGAACTATGGCTACACCTTC
NA | TRBJ2-3 | TRBV7-9 | NA | CATQGGTKSSTDTQYF | TGTGCCACCCAGGGGGGCACAAAGTCTAGCACAGATACGCAGTATTTT
NA | TRBJ2-2 | TRBV5-4 | NA | CASSFPIMGSTGELFF | TGTGCCAGCAGCTTCCCTATAATGGGGAGCACCGGGGAGCTGTTTTTT
NA | TRBJ2-3 | TRBV7-9 | NA | CASSRQGMAGGSTDTQYF | TGTGCCAGCAGCCGACAGGGGATGGCGGGGGGTAGCACAGATACGCAGTATTTT
NA | TRBJ1-5 | TRBV7-9 | NA | CASSLWDQPQHF | TGTGCCAGCAGCTTATGGGATCAGCCCCAGCATTTT
NA | TRBJ2-3 | TRBV10-3 | once | CAISEFGSGLSTDTQYF | TGTGCCATCAGTGAATTCGGGTCAGGACTCAGCACAGATACGCAGTATTTT
NA | TRBJ2-5 | TRBV11-2 | once | CASSRMGVETQYF | TGTGCCAGCAGCCGGATGGGTGTGGAGACCCAGTACTTC
NA | TRBJ1-6 | TRBV10-3 | NA | CAIRDRSDRSSYNSPLHF | TGTGCCATCAGAGACAGGTCCGATAGGAGCTCCTATAATTCACCCCTCCACTTT
NA | TRBJ1-5 | TRBV3-1/TRBV3-2 | few | CASSPLGTDQPQHF | TGTGCCAGCAGCCCCCTTGGGACCGATCAGCCCCAGCATTTT
NA | TRBJ1-6 | TRBV5-1 | NA | CASSQGSYNSPLHF | TGCGCCAGCAGTCAGGGGTCCTATAATTCACCCCTCCACTTT
NA | TRBJ1-5 | TRBV28 | NA | CASSPLISNQPQHF | TGTGCCAGCAGTCCTCTGATTAGCAATCAGCCCCAGCATTTT
TRBD2 | TRBJ2-5 | TRBV27 | NA | CASSFLAGGQETQYF | TGTGCCAGCAGTTTTCTAGCGGGGGGGCAAGAGACCCAGTACTTC
NA | TRBJ2-7 | TRBV5-1 | once | CASSLALSYEQYF | TGCGCCAGCAGCTTAGCACTTTCCTACGAGCAGTACTTC
NA | TRBJ2-5 | TRBV29-1 | NA | CSLVGSRRETQYF | TGCAGCCTCGTAGGGTCTCGGAGAGAGACCCAGTACTTC
NA | TRBJ1-1 | TRBV20-1 | NA | CSARKSTEAFF | TGCAGTGCTAGAAAATCCACTGAAGCTTTCTTT
TRBD2 | TRBJ2-3 | TRBV5-4 | NA | CASSPSGLAGGTDTQYF | TGTGCCAGCAGCCCTTCGGGACTAGCGGGGGGAACAGATACGCAGTATTTT
TRBD1 | TRBJ1-5 | TRBV6-2/TRBV6-3 | NA | CASSYRGQTTNSNQPQHF | TGTGCCAGCAGTTACCGGGGACAGACTACTAATAGCAATCAGCCCCAGCATTTT
NA | TRBJ1-5 | TRBV5-6 | NA | CASSLSSGYSNQPQHF | TGTGCCAGCAGCTTGAGCTCAGGCTATAGCAATCAGCCCCAGCATTTT
TRBD1 | TRBJ1-6 | TRBV25-1 | NA | CASSETGVSPLHF | TGTGCCAGCAGTGAGACAGGGGTATCACCCCTCCACTTT
NA | TRBJ2-7 | TRBV6-5 | NA | CASSYLGGSNYEQYF | TGTGCCAGCAGTTACCTGGGGGGCTCGAACTACGAGCAGTACTTC
NA | TRBJ2-6 | TRBV7-9 | few | CASSPGRYFSGANVLTF | TGTGCCAGCAGCCCGGGACGGTATTTCTCTGGGGCCAACGTCCTGACTTTC
TRBD1 | TRBJ1-6 | TRBV5-6 | NA | CASSATGNSPLHF | TGTGCCAGCAGCGCGACAGGGAATTCACCCCTCCACTTT
NA | TRBJ1-1 | TRBV28 | NA | CASSPVTVNTEAFF | TGTGCCAGCAGTCCCGTGACCGTGAACACTGAAGCTTTCTTT
TRBD2 | TRBJ2-7 | TRBV5-1 | NA | CASSPHGASGGAPTYEQYF | TGCGCCAGCAGCCCCCACGGGGCTAGCGGGGGGGCCCCAACCTACGAGCAGTACTTC
TRBD1 | TRBJ1-2 | TRBV7-3 | once | CASSPSPGGQEWNGYTF | TGTGCCAGCAGCCCCTCCCCAGGGGGCCAGGAGTGGAATGGCTACACCTTC
TRBD2 | TRBJ2-2 | TRBV3-1/TRBV3-2 | once | CASSYRARGGNTGELFF | TGTGCCAGCAGCTACAGAGCCCGGGGGGGGAACACCGGGGAGCTGTTTTTT
TRBD2 | TRBJ2-1 | TRBV7-3 | NA | CASSSSLLAGEKFF | TGTGCCAGCAGCTCCTCCTTACTAGCGGGGGAAAAGTTCTTC
NA | TRBJ2-3 | TRBV4-1 | NA | CASSQLGGGVNTDTQYF | TGCGCCAGCAGCCAACTGGGTGGGGGTGTTAACACAGATACGCAGTATTTT
NA | TRBJ2-7 | TRBV5-1 | NA | CASSNGQSYYEQYF | TGCGCCAGCAGTAATGGACAGAGCTACTACGAGCAGTACTTC
NA | TRBJ1-1 | TRBV19 | NA | CASSMGQTTEAFF | TGTGCCAGTAGTATGGGGCAGACCACTGAAGCTTTCTTT
TRBD2 | TRBJ2-7 | TRBV5-4 | NA | CASSLELAGYEQYF | TGTGCCAGCAGCTTGGAGCTAGCGGGGTACGAGCAGTACTTC
NA | TRBJ1-2 | TRBV9 | NA | CASSVEVSEFRDGYTF | TGTGCCAGCAGCGTAGAGGTATCGGAGTTTCGGGATGGCTACACCTTC
TRBD2 | TRBJ2-5 | TRBV3-1/TRBV3-2 | NA | CASSSRTSGAVETQYF | TGTGCCAGCAGCTCCCGGACTAGCGGGGCGGTGGAGACCCAGTACTTC
NA | TRBJ2-7 | TRBV29-1 | NA | CSVEVDVSYEQYF | TGCAGCGTCGAGGTGGACGTCTCCTACGAGCAGTACTTC
NA | TRBJ1-1 | TRBV11-2 | NA | CASSLISTEAFF | TGTGCCAGCAGCTTAATCTCCACTGAAGCTTTCTTT
NA | TRBJ2-3 | TRBV10-2 | NA | CASSDRYAGTTDTQYF | TGCGCCAGCAGTGATAGGTATGCAGGGACCACAGATACGCAGTATTTT
TRBD1 | TRBJ1-2 | TRBV5-1 | NA | CASSPGQGNYGYTF | TGCGCCAGCAGCCCCGGACAGGGTAACTATGGCTACACCTTC
NA | TRBJ1-2 | TRBV6-5 | NA | CASIPTEALSYGYTF | TGTGCCAGCATCCCGACGGAGGCCTTGAGCTATGGCTACACCTTC
TRBD1 | TRBJ2-2 | TRBV7-3 | NA | CASSQDRADTGELFF | TGTGCCAGCAGCCAGGACAGGGCGGACACCGGGGAGCTGTTTTTT
NA | TRBJ2-5 | TRBV5-1 | NA | CASSWGDRLQETQYF | TGCGCCAGCAGCTGGGGGGATCGATTACAAGAGACCCAGTACTTC
NA | TRBJ2-7 | TRBV28 | few | CASSGNQGPPYEQYF | TGTGCCAGCAGTGGGAATCAGGGGCCCCCTTACGAGCAGTACTTC
NA | TRBJ1-6 | TRBV6-5 | NA | CASSLPTPNSPLHF | TGTGCCAGCAGTCTTCCTACCCCAAATTCACCCCTCCACTTT
TRBD1 | TRBJ2-1 | TRBV19 | NA | CASSMGAGGYNEQFF | TGTGCCAGTAGTATGGGGGCAGGGGGCTACAATGAGCAGTTCTTC
NA | TRBJ2-1 | TRBV4-1 | NA | CASSRIPGSPNNEQFF | TGCGCCAGCAGCCGAATCCCCGGGAGCCCCAACAATGAGCAGTTCTTC
TRBD1 | TRBJ2-1 | TRBV3-1/TRBV3-2 | NA | CASSLPTPGQPWANEQFF | TGTGCCAGCAGCCTGCCGACGCCGGGACAGCCCTGGGCTAATGAGCAGTTCTTC
NA | TRBJ2-7 | TRBV27 | NA | CASRGSGRSYEQYF | TGTGCCAGCAGGGGTAGCGGACGCTCCTACGAGCAGTACTTC
NA | TRBJ2-1 | TRBV28 | NA | CASSFGEGSYNEQFF | TGTGCCAGCAGTTTTGGTGAGGGCTCCTACAATGAGCAGTTCTTC
NA | TRBJ2-5 | TRBV20-1 | NA | CSASIGQETQYF | TGCAGTGCTAGTATTGGGCAAGAGACCCAGTACTTC